This TCR beta chain was identified in a study of T cell repertoires in cytomegalovirus infection. TCRdb independently ran MiXCR on the reads; one entry per CDR3 protein. The sample holds 40,000 to 50,000 distinct CDR3 sequences, about 20% seen once. A word on this clonotype: Its specificity is unknown.

CDR3 length: 12 amino acids. Deletions cut 5 bases from V and 3 bases from J, with 7 bases between. Germline CDR1 reads SGHTA; CDR2 reads FQGNSA. The receptor's source is a human donor in good health (CMV status not recorded). Some clones in this sample may be carry-over from other donors' samples. Sequencing was carried out using PBMCs, sequenced either directly or after in vitro stimulation (not recorded which). The genes are TRBV7-2 and TRBJ1-1; a weak D match, TRBD1 (5 bases). The chain's CDR3 is CASSKGYTEAFF. Here the CDR3 DNA reads TGTGCCAGCAGCAAGGGGTACACTGAAGCTTTCTTT.